The rows below give T cell receptor beta chains drawn from one sample of a study of sequential checkpoint blockade in melanoma. Profiling relied on immunoSEQ multiplex PCR, and the TCRdb table lists in-frame clones only, not all of them. The sample contains some 20,000 clones, roughly 80% of which appear only once. This material consisted of CD8+ T cells sorted from blood (inferred from file names), taken from a patient given nivolumab and ipilimumab in sequence. Source of these receptors: a human donor with melanoma. CDR3s include the opening cysteine and the closing phenylalanine or tryptophan. The D gene is left open where the match is weak. Some rows have no size entry. The others give once, few or many, or a class for an expanded clone.

TRBJ2-7 . . TRBV6-5 TGTGCCAGCAGTTACCTGACTAAATCCGAGCAGTACTTC CASSYLTKSEQYF
TRBJ2-1 TRBD2 . TRBV5-1 TGCGCCAGCAGCTTTACGGGGGGAGATTTCAATGAGCAGTTCTTC CASSFTGGDFNEQFF
TRBJ1-2 . once TRBV27 TGTGCCAGCAGCCCTAACGGGGATGGCTACACCTTC CASSPNGDGYTF
TRBJ2-5 . . TRBV7-6 TGTGCCAGCAGCTTAGAACAGGCCAGGGAGACCCAGTACTTC CASSLEQARETQYF
TRBJ2-7 . . TRBV27 TGTGCCAGCAGTTTAAAAGGAGGAGCCAACCGTCAAAAATACTTC CASSLKGGANRQKYF
TRBJ2-5 TRBD1 . TRBV5-1 TGCGCCAGCAGCATGGGACAGGGAGAGACCCAGTACTTC CASSMGQGETQYF
TRBJ1-2 TRBD1 . TRBV30 TGTGCCTGGATTTCCGGGACAGTGGGCGGCTACACCTTC CAWISGTVGGYTF
TRBJ1-1 TRBD1 . TRBV5-1 TGCGCCAGCAGCTTAGGACAGGTCACTGAAGCTTTCTTT CASSLGQVTEAFF
TRBJ2-7 TRBD2 . TRBV27 TGTGCCAGCAGTCTCCATAGCGGGAGGGTATACGAGCAGTACTTC CASSLHSGRVYEQYF
TRBJ2-7 . . TRBV27 TGTGCCAGCAGTTTATTAAACGGTTACGAGCAGTACTTC CASSLLNGYEQYF
TRBJ2-3 TRBD2 . TRBV18 TGTGCCAGCTCAAATAGCGGGAGGGCCGCAGATACGCAGTATTTT CASSNSGRAADTQYF
TRBJ2-3 TRBD2 once TRBV25-1 TGTGCCAGCAGTGGAGAGCGGGGGGGCCTTTTGACAGATACGCAGTATTTT CASSGERGGLLTDTQYF